This T cell receptor (beta chain) derives from a study of cytomegalovirus exposure and HLA in healthy donors (dated by TCRdb to 2015 to 2018). Notes on the research overall: A later analysis indicated that the 95 to 150 validation repertoires were generated on the platform also employed for the 700 or so repertoires of the first cohort. Along with the 666-subject first cohort, a separate validation cohort of 120 different subjects was used. The aim of the study was to test whether cataloging public T cell receptors could identify signatures of past pathogen exposure. To predict cytomegalovirus infection status, the study brought together high-throughput TCR immunosequencing, statistical association of individual TCRs with disease status, and machine learning. Study-wide findings and limitations: Cytomegalovirus status was reported to be diagnosed by the classifier with high specificity and sensitivity in both the original and validation cohorts. A later analysis found that TCRs clustered in the first cohort also tended to co-occur in the approximately 120 validation repertoires, with 90% to 95% of cluster scores above 0. While some public TCRs were present in many individuals, most TCR sequences turned up only very rarely across donors. In vitro tests confirmed that three of the cytomegalovirus-associated TCR beta chains recognize cytomegalovirus antigens. It was suggested by the authors that the approach could potentially be generalized to other disease states and immunological phenotypes. A later analysis lacked HLA typing for the validation cohort, so it scored co-occurrence in that cohort across all 110 or so repertoires. In the study, some 160 TCR beta chains were listed as associated with cytomegalovirus.

With regard to this clone: It has no known antigen specificity. No much larger clone exists at a distance of one base, and base qualities are not known.

Library creation used the immunoSEQ multiplex PCR assay. The source study handled its data this way. A statistical classification framework was built for diagnosing cytomegalovirus status from the catalog of TCR beta chain sequences. TCRdb's version of the immuneACCESS table is confined to in-frame rearrangements and falls short of the full clone set. An unresolved V gene accounts for under half of the shortfall where checked; the remainder is of unknown origin. That table gives V, J and clone size, and the DNA gave D and trimming. For this sample the table gives fewer than 90,000 clones, of which roughly 80% were detected only once. 12% of the sample is taken by the ten largest. The CDR3 spans 16 residues, from the cysteine through the phenylalanine. CDR3 DNA is the only sequence kept; it has 48 bases, read in frame from the first base. V is trimmed back by 4 bases and J by 0 bases, and the junction contains 7 bases that no gene match accounts for. The germline V gene encodes CDR1 SGDLS and CDR2 YYNGEE.

The donors belonged to the validation cohort of roughly 120 subjects, which was separate from the approximately 700-subject first cohort. Recombination linked TRBV9 to TRBJ2-4, with 7 bases in between that match TRBD1. The source is a woman aged 18 to 35 in good health and CMV-seropositive. The sample was PBMCs. The DNA reads as follows: TGTGCCAGCAGCCCGACAGGGTTCTTAGCCAAAAACATTCAGTACTTC. Translated, it gives CASSPTGFLAKNIQYF.